The 10 T cell receptor beta chains given below trace back to one sample, sequenced in a study of T cell repertoires in cytomegalovirus infection (dated by TCRdb to about 2019). The treatment or condition label, read with the paper, signifies: in vitro stimulation with specific CMV peptide epitopes to enrich CMV-specific T cells. Their specific antigens are unknown. Sequencing was carried out with an Illumina HiSeq 1500. TCRdb passed the public sequencing reads through fastp at Q25 and MiXCR, retaining productive beta sequences. Rows are combined by CDR3 protein, so each entry shows the most common genes and DNA. Across this sample there are some 940,000 distinct CDR3 sequences, with under 40% seen only once. The leading ten clones occupy about an eighth of the sample. The sample in question was cultured CD8+ T cells from PBMCs, obtained from culture after CMV antigen stimulation. These receptors came from a human donor in good health (CMV status not recorded). Some clones in this sample may be carry-over from other donors' samples.

This clonotype appeared a few times. This rearrangement joins TRBV7-9 to TRBJ1-2; D possibly corresponds to TRBD1 (6 bases). The V and J ends lost 1 base and 6 bases respectively, with 12 bases between them. The CDR3 has 14 residues. Germline CDR1 and CDR2: SEHNR and FQNEAQ (reference sequence). This CDR3 reads CASSLDREKDGYTF. In DNA, the CDR3 is TGTGCCAGCAGCTTAGACAGGGAGAAGGATGGCTACACCTTC.

This clonotype was counted between two and nine times. J is TRBJ1-1 and V is TRBV29-1; possible D gene TRBD1, 5 bases. V lost 4 bases and J 0 bases, leaving 15 bases between the germline ends. Germline V gene sequence: CDR1 SQVTM, CDR2 ANQGSEA. The CDR3 totals 15 residues. The CDR3, as DNA: TGCAGCGTTGGGGGGTCGGCCTTCATGAACACTGAAGCTTTCTTT. Its protein is CSVGGSAFMNTEAFF. Full variable domain (rest looked up from reference TRBV29-1 and TRBJ1-1): SAVISQKPSRDICQRGTSLTIQCQVDSQVTMMFWYRQQPGQSLTLIATANQGSEATYESGFVIDKFPISRPNLTFSTLTVSNMSPEDSSIYLCSVGGSAFMNTEAFFGQGTRLTVV.

This clonotype was seen only a few times. The chain employs TRBV2 and TRBJ2-1; perhaps TRBD2 as D (5 bases). The germline V and J ends were trimmed by 2 bases and 8 bases, with 10 bases remaining between them. CDR1 and CDR2 from the germline V gene are SNHLY and FYNNEI. The CDR3 covers 13 residues. The CDR3: CASSEQWRDEQFF. The CDR3 DNA sequence: TGTGCCAGCAGTGAACAGTGGCGGGATGAGCAGTTCTTC.

This clonotype was detected only a few times. This rearrangement joins TRBV7-6 to TRBJ1-5; 10 bases are shared with TRBD1. V lost 5 bases to trimming and J lost 7 bases; unmatched junction nucleotides: 8. Germline V gene lookup returns CDR1 SGHVS and CDR2 FNYEAQ. The CDR3 spans 15 residues. CDR3 loop: CASSQGTGARQPQHF. The CDR3 bases are TGTGCCAGCAGCCAAGGGACAGGGGCTCGACAGCCCCAGCATTTT.

The V gene is TRBV6-1, the J gene TRBJ1-2, with TRBD1 matching over 7 bases. J lost 5 bases, V lost 5 bases, and 20 bases had no gene match. The CDR3 is 18 amino acids. Per germline, CDR1 MNHNS and CDR2 SASEGT. The CDR3 DNA is TGTGCCAGCAGTTCCCACGTCCATATCGACAGGGCCTTTTATGGCTACACCTTC. The encoded protein is CASSSHVHIDRAFYGYTF.

V and J are TRBV9 and TRBJ2-1, with a tentative D call TRBD2 (7 bases). V lost 0 bases to trimming and J lost 8 bases, with 15 bases between them. This CDR3 is built from 15 residues. Germline V lookup: CDR1 SGDLS, CDR2 YYNGEE. DNA of the CDR3: TGTGCCAGCAGCGTAGGAGGGGGGGCCTTCGATGAGCAGTTCTTC. This gives the protein CASSVGGGAFDEQFF. Complete variable domain (other parts from reference TRBV9 and TRBJ2-1): DSGVTQTPKHLITATGQRVTLRCSPRSGDLSVYWYQQSLDQGLQFLIQYYNGEERAKGNILERFSAQQFPDLHSELNLSSLELGDSALYFCASSVGGGAFDEQFFGPGTRLTVL.

This clonotype was counted a few times. An end of the junction does not agree with germline; a read error may underlie this. This chain joins TRBV5-6 and TRBJ2-1; the D gene could be TRBD1 or TRBD2 (5 bases each). CDR1 SGHDT and CDR2 YYEEEE come from the germline V gene. This CDR3 contains 12 residues. The CDR3 DNA sequence: TGTGCCAGCAGGAGCCGGGACCCTCTGGTTGTATTC. Translating it yields CASRSRDPLVVF.

V is TRBV19 and J is TRBJ2-1; 9 bases fit TRBD1. The CDR3 sequence is 16 residues long. Trimming at V came to 5 bases and at J to 10 bases, leaving 15 bases not matched to a gene. The germline V gene encodes CDR1 LNHDA and CDR2 SQIVND (reference sequence). The CDR3 is CASSPSPGQGGEEQFF. The CDR3 DNA sequence: TGTGCCAGTAGTCCCTCTCCGGGACAGGGAGGGGAAGAGCAGTTCTTC.

The chain is built from TRBV28 and TRBJ2-2; tentative D call: TRBD2 (6 bases). The V end lost 7 bases, the J end lost 6 bases, and 15 bases lay between the germline ends. CDR3 length: 14 residues. Germline assignment: CDR1 MDHEN and CDR2 SYDVKM. CDR3 sequence (DNA): TGTGCCAGCACTCGGCTCGCGGGATCCGGGGAGCTGTTTTTT. Translating it yields CASTRLAGSGELFF.

This rearrangement joins TRBV27 to TRBJ2-7, with D tentatively TRBD1 (6 bases). V was pared by 3 bases and J by 2 bases, with 11 bases between. The CDR3 loop spans 14 amino acids. The germline V gene has CDR1 MNHEY and CDR2 SMNVEV (reference sequence). CDR3 protein: CASSFSDSTYEQYV. The CDR3 bases are TGTGCCAGCAGTTTCTCGGACAGTACCTACGAGCAGTACGTC.